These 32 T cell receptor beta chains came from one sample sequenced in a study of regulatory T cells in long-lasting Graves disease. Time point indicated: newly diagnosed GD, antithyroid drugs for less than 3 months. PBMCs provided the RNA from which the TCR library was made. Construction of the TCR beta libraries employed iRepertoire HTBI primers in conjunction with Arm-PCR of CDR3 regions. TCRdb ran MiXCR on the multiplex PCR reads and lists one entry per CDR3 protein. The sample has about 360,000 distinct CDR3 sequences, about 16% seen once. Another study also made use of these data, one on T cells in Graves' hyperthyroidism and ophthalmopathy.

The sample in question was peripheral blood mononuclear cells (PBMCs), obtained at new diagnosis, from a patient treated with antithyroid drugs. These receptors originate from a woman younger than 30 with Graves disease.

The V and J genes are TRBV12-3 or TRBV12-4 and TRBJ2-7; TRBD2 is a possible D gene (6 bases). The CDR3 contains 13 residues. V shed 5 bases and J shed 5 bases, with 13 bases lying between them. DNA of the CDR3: TGTGCCAGCAGTCTTTGGGGGGATGACGAGCAGTACTTC. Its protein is CASSLWGDDEQYF.

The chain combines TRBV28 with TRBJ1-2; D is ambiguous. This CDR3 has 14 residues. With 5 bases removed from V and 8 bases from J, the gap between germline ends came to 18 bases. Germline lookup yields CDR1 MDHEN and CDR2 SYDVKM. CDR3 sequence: CASSPLRTAGGYTF. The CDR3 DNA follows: TGTGCCAGCAGTCCCCTCCGCACAGCGGGGGGCTACACCTTC.

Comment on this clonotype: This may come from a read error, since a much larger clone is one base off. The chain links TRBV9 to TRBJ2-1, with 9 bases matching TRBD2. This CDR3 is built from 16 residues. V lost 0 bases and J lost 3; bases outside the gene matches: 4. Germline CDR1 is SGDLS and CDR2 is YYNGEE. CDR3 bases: TGTGCCAGCAGCGTAGAGGGCGGGGGGGGCTACAATGAGCAGTTCTTC. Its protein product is CASSVEGGGGYNEQFF.

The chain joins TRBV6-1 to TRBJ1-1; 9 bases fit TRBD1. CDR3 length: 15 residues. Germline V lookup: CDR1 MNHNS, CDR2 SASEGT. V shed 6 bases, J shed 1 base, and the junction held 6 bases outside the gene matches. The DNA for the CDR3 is TGTGCCAGCAGCACCGGGACAGGGTCGAACACTGAAGCTTTCTTT. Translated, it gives CASSTGTGSNTEAFF.

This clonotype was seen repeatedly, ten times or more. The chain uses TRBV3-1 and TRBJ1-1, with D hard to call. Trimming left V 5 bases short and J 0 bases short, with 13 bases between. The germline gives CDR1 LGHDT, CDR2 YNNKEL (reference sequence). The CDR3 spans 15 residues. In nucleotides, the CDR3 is TGTGCCAGCAGCTCAGGAAATGCAATGAACACTGAAGCTTTCTTT. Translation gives CASSSGNAMNTEAFF. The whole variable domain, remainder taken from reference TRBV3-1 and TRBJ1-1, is DTAVSQTPKYLVTQMGNDKSIKCEQNLGHDTMYWYKQDSKKFLKIMFSYNNKELIINETVPNRFSPKSPDKAHLNLHINSLELGDSAVYFCASSSGNAMNTEAFFGQGTRLTVV.

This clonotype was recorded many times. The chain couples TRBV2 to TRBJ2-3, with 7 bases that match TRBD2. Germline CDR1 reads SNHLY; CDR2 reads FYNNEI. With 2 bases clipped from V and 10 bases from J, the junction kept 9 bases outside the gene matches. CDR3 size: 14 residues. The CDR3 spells CASSELGGGGAQYF. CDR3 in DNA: TGTGCCAGCAGTGAATTGGGGGGGGGTGGTGCGCAGTATTTT. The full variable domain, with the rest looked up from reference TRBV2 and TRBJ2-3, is EPEVTQTPSHQVTQMGQEVILRCVPISNHLYFYWYRQILGQKVEFLVSFYNNEISEKSEIFDDQFSVERPDGSNFTLKIRSTKLEDSAMYFCASSELGGGGAQYFGPGTRLTVL.

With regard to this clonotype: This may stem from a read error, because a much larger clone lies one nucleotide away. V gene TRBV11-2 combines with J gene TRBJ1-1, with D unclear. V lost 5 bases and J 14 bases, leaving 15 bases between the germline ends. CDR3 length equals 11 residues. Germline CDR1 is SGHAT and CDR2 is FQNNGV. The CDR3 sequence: CASSLGLSPFF. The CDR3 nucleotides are TGTGCCAGCAGCCTCGGACTCTCCCCCTTCTTT. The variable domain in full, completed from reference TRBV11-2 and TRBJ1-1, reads EAGVAQSPRYKIIEKRQSVAFWCNPISGHATLYWYQQILGQGPKLLIQFQNNGVVDDSQLPKDRFSAERLKGVDSTLKIQPAKLEDSAVYLCASSLGLSPFFGQGTRLTVV.

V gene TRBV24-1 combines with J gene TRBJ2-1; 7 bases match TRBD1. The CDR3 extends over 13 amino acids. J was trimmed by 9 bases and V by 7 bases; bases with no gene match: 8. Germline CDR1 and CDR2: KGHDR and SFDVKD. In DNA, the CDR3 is TGTGCCACCAGACGGGACAGCCCCGGTGAGCAGTTCTTC. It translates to CATRRDSPGEQFF.

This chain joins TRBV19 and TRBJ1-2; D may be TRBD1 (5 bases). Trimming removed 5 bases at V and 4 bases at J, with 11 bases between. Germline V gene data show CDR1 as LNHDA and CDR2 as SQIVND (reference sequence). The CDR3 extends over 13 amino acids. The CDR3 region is CASSPDSPYGYTF. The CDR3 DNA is TGTGCCAGTAGTCCTGACAGCCCCTATGGCTACACCTTC.

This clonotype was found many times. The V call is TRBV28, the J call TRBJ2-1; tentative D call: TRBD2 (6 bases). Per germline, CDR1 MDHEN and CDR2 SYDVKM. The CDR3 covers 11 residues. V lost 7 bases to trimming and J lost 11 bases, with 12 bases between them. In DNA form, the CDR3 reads TGTGCCAGCACCGCGGAGGGGAAGCAGTTCTTC. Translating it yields CASTAEGKQFF.

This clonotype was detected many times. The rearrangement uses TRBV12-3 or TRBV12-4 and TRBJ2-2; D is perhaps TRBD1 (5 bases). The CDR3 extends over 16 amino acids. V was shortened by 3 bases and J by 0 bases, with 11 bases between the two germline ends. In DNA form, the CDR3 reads TGTGCCAGCAGTTTGGGTCAGGGCACGAACACCGGGGAGCTGTTTTTT. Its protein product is CASSLGQGTNTGELFF.

CDR3 amino acids: CAISDPGQGGAYEQYF. The CDR3 coding sequence is TGTGCCATCAGTGATCCGGGACAGGGGGGGGCCTACGAGCAGTACTTC. The chain recombines TRBV10-3 with TRBJ2-7, with TRBD1 matching 11 bases. Per germline, CDR1 ENHRY and CDR2 SYGVKD. The V segment lost 3 bases and the J segment 2 bases; nucleotides outside the gene matches: 6. This CDR3 is 16 amino acids long.

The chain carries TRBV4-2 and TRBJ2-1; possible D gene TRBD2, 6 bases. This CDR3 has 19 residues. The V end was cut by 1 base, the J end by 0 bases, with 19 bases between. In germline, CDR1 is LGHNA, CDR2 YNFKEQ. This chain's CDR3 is CASSQGPRLIADSYNEQFF. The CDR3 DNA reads TGTGCCAGCAGCCAAGGCCCCCGGTTGATAGCGGACTCCTACAATGAGCAGTTCTTC.

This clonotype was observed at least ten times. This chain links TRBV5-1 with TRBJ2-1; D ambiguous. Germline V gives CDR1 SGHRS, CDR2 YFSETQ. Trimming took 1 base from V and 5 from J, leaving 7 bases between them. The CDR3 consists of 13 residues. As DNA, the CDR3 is TGCGCCAGCAGCTTGACCAGTGACAATGAGCAGTTCTTC. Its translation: CASSLTSDNEQFF.

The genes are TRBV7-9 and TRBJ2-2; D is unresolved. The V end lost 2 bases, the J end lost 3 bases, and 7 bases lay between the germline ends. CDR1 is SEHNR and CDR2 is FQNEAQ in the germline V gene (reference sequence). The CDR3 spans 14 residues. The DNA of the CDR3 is TGTGCCAGCAGCTTACCGCGGCACACCGGGGAGCTGTTTTTT. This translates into CASSLPRHTGELFF.

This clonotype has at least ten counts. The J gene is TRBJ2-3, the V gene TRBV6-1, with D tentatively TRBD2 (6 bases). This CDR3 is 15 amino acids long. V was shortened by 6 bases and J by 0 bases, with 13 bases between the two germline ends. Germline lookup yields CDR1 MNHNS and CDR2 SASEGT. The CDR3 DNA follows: TGTGCCAGCAGCTCCGCGGGACTTAGCACAGATACGCAGTATTTT. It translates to CASSSAGLSTDTQYF.

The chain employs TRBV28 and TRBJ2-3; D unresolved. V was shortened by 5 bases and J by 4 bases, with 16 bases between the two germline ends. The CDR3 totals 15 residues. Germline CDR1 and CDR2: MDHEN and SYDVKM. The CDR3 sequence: CASSLTAARADTQYF. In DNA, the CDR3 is TGTGCCAGCAGTCTTACAGCCGCAAGGGCAGATACGCAGTATTTT.

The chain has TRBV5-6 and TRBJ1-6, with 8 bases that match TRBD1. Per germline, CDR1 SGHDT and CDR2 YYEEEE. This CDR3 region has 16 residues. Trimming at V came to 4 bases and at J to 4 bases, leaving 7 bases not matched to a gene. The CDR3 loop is CASSQLNRGYNSPLHF. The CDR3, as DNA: TGTGCCAGCAGCCAGCTAAACAGGGGGTATAATTCACCCCTCCACTTT.

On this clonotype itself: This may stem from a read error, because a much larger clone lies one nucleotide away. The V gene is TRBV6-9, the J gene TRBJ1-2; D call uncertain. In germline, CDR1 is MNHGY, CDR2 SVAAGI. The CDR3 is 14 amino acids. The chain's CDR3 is CASSYTARDYGYAF. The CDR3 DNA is TGTGCCAGCAGTTACACGGCTCGAGACTATGGCTACGCCTTC.

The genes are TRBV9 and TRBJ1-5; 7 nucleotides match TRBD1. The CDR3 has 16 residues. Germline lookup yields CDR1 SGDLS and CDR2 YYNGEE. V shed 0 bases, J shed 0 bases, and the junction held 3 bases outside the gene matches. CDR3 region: CASSVGGQTSNQPQHF. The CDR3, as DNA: TGTGCCAGCAGCGTAGGGGGACAGACTAGCAATCAGCCCCAGCATTTT.

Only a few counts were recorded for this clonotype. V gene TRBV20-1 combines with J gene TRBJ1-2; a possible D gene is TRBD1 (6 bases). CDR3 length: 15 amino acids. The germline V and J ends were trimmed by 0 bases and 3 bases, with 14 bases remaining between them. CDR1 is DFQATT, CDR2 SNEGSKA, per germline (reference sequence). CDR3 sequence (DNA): TGCAGTGCTAGAGATCGGGGGGGCAGGTACTATGGCTACACCTTC. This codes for CSARDRGGRYYGYTF.

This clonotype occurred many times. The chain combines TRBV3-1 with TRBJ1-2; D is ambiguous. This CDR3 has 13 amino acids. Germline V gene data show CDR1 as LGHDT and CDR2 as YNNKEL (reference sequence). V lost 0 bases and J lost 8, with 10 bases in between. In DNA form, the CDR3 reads TGTGCCAGCAGCCAAGATTACAGACGAGGCTACACCTTC. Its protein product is CASSQDYRRGYTF.

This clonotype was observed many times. In nucleotides, the CDR3 is TGCAGTGCTAGATCCTATGGAGCGGGAGGCCAAGAGACCCAGTACTTC. It is translated as CSARSYGAGGQETQYF. The chain links TRBV20-1 to TRBJ2-5, with 9 nucleotides matching TRBD2. This CDR3 comprises 16 residues. From germline, CDR1 is DFQATT and CDR2 SNEGSKA (reference sequence). Trimming removed 2 bases from V and 1 base from J; junction bases left unmatched: 8.

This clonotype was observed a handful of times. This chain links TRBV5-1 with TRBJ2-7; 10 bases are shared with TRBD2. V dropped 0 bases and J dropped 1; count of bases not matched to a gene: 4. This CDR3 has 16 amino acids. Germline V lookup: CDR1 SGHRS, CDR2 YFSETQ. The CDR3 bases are TGCGCCAGCAGCTTGGAAGCTAGCGGGAGTTCCTACGAGCAGTACTTC. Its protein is CASSLEASGSSYEQYF. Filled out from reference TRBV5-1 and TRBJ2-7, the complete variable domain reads KAGVTQTPRYLIKTRGQQVTLSCSPISGHRSVSWYQQTPGQGLQFLFEYFSETQRNKGNFPGRFSGRQFSNSRSEMNVSTLELGDSALYLCASSLEASGSSYEQYFGPGTRLTVT.

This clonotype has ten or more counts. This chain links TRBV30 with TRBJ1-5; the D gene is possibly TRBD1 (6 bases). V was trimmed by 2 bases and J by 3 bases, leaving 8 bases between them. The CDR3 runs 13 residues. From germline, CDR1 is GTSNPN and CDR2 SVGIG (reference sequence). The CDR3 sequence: CAWSSGVNQPQHF. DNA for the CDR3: TGTGCCTGGAGTTCAGGGGTCAATCAGCCCCAGCATTTT.

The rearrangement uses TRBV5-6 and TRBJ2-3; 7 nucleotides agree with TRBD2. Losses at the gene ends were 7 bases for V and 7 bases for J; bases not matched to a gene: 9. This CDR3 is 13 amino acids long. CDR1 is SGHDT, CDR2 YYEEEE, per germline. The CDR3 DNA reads TGTGCCAGCGCGGGAGCCGGGATAAATACGCAGTATTTT. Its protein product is CASAGAGINTQYF. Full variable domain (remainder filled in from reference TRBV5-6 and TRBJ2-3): DAGVTQSPTHLIKTRGQQVTLRCSPKSGHDTVSWYQQALGQGPQFIFQYYEEEERQRGNFPDRFSGHQFPNYSSELNVNALLLGDSALYLCASAGAGINTQYFGPGTRLTVL.

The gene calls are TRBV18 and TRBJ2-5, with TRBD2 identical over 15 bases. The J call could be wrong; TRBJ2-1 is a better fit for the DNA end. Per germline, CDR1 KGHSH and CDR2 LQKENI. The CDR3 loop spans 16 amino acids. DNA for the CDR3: TGTGCCAGCAGGTTCCCCGGGACTAGCGGGAGGAATGAGCAGTTCTTC. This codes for CASRFPGTSGRNEQFF.

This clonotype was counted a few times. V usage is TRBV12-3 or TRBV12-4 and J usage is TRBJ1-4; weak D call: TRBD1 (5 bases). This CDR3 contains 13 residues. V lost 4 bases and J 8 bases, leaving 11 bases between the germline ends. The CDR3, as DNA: TGTGCCAGCAGTTCGGGGACGGCCGAAAAACTGTTTTTT. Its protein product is CASSSGTAEKLFF.

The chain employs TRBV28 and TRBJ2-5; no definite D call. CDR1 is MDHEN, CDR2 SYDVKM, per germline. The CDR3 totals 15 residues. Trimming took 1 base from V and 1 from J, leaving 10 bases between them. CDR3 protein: CASSLSGRPQETQYF. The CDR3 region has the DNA TGTGCCAGCAGTTTATCCGGACGACCCCAAGAGACCCAGTACTTC.

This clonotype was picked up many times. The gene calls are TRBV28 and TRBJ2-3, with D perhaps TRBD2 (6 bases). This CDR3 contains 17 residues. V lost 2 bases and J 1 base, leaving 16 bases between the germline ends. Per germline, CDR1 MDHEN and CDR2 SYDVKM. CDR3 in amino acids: CASSLGFQRRGTDTQYF. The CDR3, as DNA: TGTGCCAGCAGTTTAGGGTTTCAGCGGAGGGGCACAGATACGCAGTATTTT.

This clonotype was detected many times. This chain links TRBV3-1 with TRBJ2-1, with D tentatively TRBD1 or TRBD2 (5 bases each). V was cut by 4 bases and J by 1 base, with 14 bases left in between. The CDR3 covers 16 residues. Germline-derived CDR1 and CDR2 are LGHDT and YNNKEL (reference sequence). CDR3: CASSRRGGQSYNEQFF. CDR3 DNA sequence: TGTGCCAGCAGCCGCCGTGGGGGTCAATCCTACAATGAGCAGTTCTTC.

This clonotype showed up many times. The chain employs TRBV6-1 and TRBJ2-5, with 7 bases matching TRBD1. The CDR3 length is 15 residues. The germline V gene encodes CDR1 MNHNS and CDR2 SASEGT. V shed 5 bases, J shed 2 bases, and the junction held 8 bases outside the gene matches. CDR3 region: CASSRSGTEQETQYF. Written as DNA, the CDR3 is TGTGCCAGCAGTCGATCCGGGACAGAACAAGAGACCCAGTACTTC.